The T cell receptor (beta chain) under discussion was sequenced for a study of CD4 T cells in relation to SARS-CoV-2 and coronaviruses (TCRdb year 2021). At the level of the whole study: In the ViraFEST assay, PBMCs were cultured with antigen for about eleven days, after which TCR beta CDR3s were sequenced to identify antigen-specific clonal expansions. The negative reference condition was either a culture with an HIV-1 Nef peptide pool or a culture with no peptide. A different, Illumina-based TCR-beta assay was used to sequence expansion assays from other donors in the study. The study assessed, at the TCR clonotype level, memory CD4+ T cell crossreactivity between SARS-CoV-2 and common cold coronavirus spike proteins. HLA restriction was mapped for shared crossreactive spike epitopes using patient-derived lymphoblastoid cell lines. The Adaptive Biotechnologies TCR-sequencing kit was used to sequence samples from three pre-COVID donors and the naive versus memory experiments, while other data came from Illumina-based sequencing.

The library was prepared using the immunoSEQ multiplex PCR assay. The authors' analysis ran thus. During preprocessing, nonproductive sequences were discarded, as were any CDR3s that did not begin with C, did not end with F or W, or were shorter than 7 amino acids. Antigen-specific clonotypes were called with the MANAFEST web app on the basis of expansion relative to the reference and to other culture wells. A clone was considered positive if significant expansion relative to the reference culture was observed in 2 of 3 replicate wells at an FDR below 0.05. Positive clones also required significant expansion versus all other tandem wells and an odds ratio above 5. After three terminal residues were trimmed from each end, CDR3 homology was quantified as pairwise Levenshtein distance using the stringdist R package. The table was pulled from immuneACCESS by TCRdb, which kept in-frame rearrangements only. Such tables lose some clones; where checked, under half of the loss comes from unresolved V genes, and the rest has no known cause. From that table come the V and J calls and clone size; the DNA was used to work out D and trimming. The table for this sample lists 10,000 to 15,000 clones; 78% of them were counted only once. Jointly, the top ten make up around 13% of the sample.

CD4+ T cells from unexposed donors were collected before the COVID-19 pandemic (2011-2018). The EasySep CD4+ T cell isolation kit was used to isolate CD4+ T cells once the cultures had run for roughly 10 days. As cell number allowed, CD4+ T cells from unexposed donors were tested for reactivity to SARS-CoV-2 S and N and to four common cold coronavirus spike pools. Each well received 2 million to 2.5 million PBMCs, cultured in IMDM supplemented with approximately 5.2% human AB serum and around 10 IU/ml IL-2. Half of the culture medium was replaced with fresh IL-2-containing medium on days 3 and 7. Each peptide culture condition was generally run in triplicate replicate wells. Leukapheresis product for the unexposed donors was purchased commercially. Ficoll-Paque PLUS gradient centrifugation was used to isolate PBMCs from either whole blood or leukapheresis product. PBMCs were either cryopreserved at -140 degrees C or used fresh in the expansion assay. The QIAamp Micro DNA Kit was used to extract genomic DNA from the CD4+ T cells.

V and J lose 6 bases and 6 bases, and a span of 13 bases separates them. Sequences SEHNR (CDR1) and FQNEAQ (CDR2) are obtained from the germline V gene (reference sequence). Including cysteine and phenylalanine, the CDR3 has 13 amino acids. Just CDR3 DNA is preserved here, 39 bases in frame from base 1. With respect to this clone: Its antigen is currently not known. No much larger clone is present one base from it, and per-base qualities are unavailable.

Beyond this particular receptor, the publication reports: Crossreactivity analysis was centred on spike protein, so crossreactivity against other viral proteins was not assessed. Pre-pandemic and post-infection samples were not both contributed by any donor, so tracing of the source of pre-existing responses was limited. The study was limited by small numbers of patients and tested TCRs. Memory CD4+ clonotypes crossrecognizing SARS-CoV-2 and at least one common cold coronavirus spike were found in around 59% of donors. Significantly weaker SARS-CoV-2-driven expansion was shown by crossreactive clones than by monoreactive clones, consistent with antigenic imprinting.

The TCR sequence derives from a human donor in good health. The chain couples TRBV7-9 to TRBJ2-3, with the D gene uncertain. Specimen: CD4+ T cells from PBMCs, cultured in vitro. The sequenced DNA is TGTGCCAGCAGTACGACCCCTTCGGATACGCAGTATTTT. Translated, this is CASSTTPSDTQYF.